A single sample gave rise to the 21 T cell receptor beta chains below, sequenced in a study of blood T cell repertoires in COVID-19. This table comes from immunoSEQ multiplex PCR, and its TCRdb copy is limited to in-frame clones, with some not included. The table lists 35,000 or so clones, roughly nine tenths of them singletons. Source material: peripheral blood. These receptors were collected from a human donor in a cohort sampled during active COVID-19.

The chain is built from TRBV5-8 and TRBJ2-7, with 9 bases fitting TRBD1. V shed 3 bases, J shed 6 bases, and the junction held 13 bases outside the gene matches. This CDR3 has 16 residues. Germline CDR1 reads SGHTS; CDR2 reads YDEGEE. CDR3 loop: CASSSTGTGIGLEQYF. CDR3 nucleotides: TGTGCCAGCAGCTCGACCGGGACAGGGATAGGGCTCGAGCAGTACTTC.

The chain joins TRBV6-6 to TRBJ1-2, with 9 bases fitting TRBD1. The germline V gene encodes CDR1 MNHNY and CDR2 SVGAGI (reference sequence). Losses at the gene ends were 5 bases for V and 2 bases for J; bases not matched to a gene: 6. CDR3 size: 15 residues. The DNA of the CDR3 is TGTGCCAGCAGTGAGGGGGGGACAGGGAACTATGGCTACACCTTC. Amino acids: CASSEGGTGNYGYTF.

The CDR3 coding sequence is TGTGCCAGCAGCCATCGAGGGGCTAGCGGGAGGATAGTGGGGGAGCTGTTTTTT. It yields the protein CASSHRGASGRIVGELFF. The chain couples TRBV7-8 to TRBJ2-2; 11 bases are a match to TRBD2. The junction had 16 bases not matched to a gene; V was cut back by 5 bases and J by 8 bases. Looked up from germline, CDR1 is SGHVS and CDR2 is FQNEAQ. The CDR3 is 18 residues long.

This clone was recorded once. This rearrangement joins TRBV3-1 (or the pseudogene TRBV3-2) to TRBJ2-2, with a weak D call TRBD2 (5 bases). The CDR3 is made up of 16 amino acids. Deletions cut 1 base from V and 1 base from J, with 10 bases between. Germline assignment: CDR1 LGHDT and CDR2 YNNKEL (reference sequence). CDR3 sequence (DNA): TGTGCCAGCAGCCAAGGTAGAGGGCAGAACACCGGGGAGCTGTTTTTT. It encodes CASSQGRGQNTGELFF.

V gene TRBV30 combines with J gene TRBJ2-6; the D gene is possibly TRBD1 (6 bases). The V end lost 7 bases, the J end lost 4 bases, and 11 bases lay between the germline ends. CDR3 length equals 13 residues. Germline V gene data show CDR1 as GTSNPN and CDR2 as SVGIG (reference sequence). The CDR3 region is CASNRVGANVLTF. The DNA for the CDR3 is TGTGCCTCTAACAGGGTCGGGGCCAACGTCCTGACTTTC.

DNA of the CDR3: TGCGCCAGCAGCGCTGGCTCCCGACAGGGACCCACTGAAGCTTTCTTT. Its translation: CASSAGSRQGPTEAFF. The J gene is TRBJ1-1, the V gene TRBV5-1, with 7 bases aligning to TRBD1. Trimming removed 4 bases from V and 4 bases from J; junction bases left unmatched: 13. The length of the CDR3 is 16 residues. Germline V gene sequence: CDR1 SGHRS, CDR2 YFSETQ.

The J gene is TRBJ2-5, the V gene TRBV21-1; TRBD2 reflects the table's D call only, with no check against the DNA. TRBV21-1 is annotated as a pseudogene. The CDR3 contains 18 residues. This CDR3 reads CASSKGTSGQNGEETQYF. CDR3 DNA sequence: TGTGCCAGCAGCAAAGGGACTAGCGGGCAGAACGGAGAAGAGACCCAGTACTTC.

CDR3 sequence: CASSSRGGPNTEAFF. The CDR3, as DNA: TGTGCCAGCAGCAGTAGGGGGGGCCCGAACACTGAAGCTTTCTTT. The chain couples TRBV7-9 to TRBJ1-1; possible D gene TRBD1, 6 bases. Per the germline V gene, CDR1 is SEHNR and CDR2 is FQNEAQ (reference sequence). Trimming removed 5 bases at V and 1 base at J, with 14 bases between. This CDR3 region has 15 residues. The whole variable domain, remainder taken from reference TRBV7-9 and TRBJ1-1, is DTGVSQNPRHKITKRGQNVTFRCDPISEHNRLYWYRQTLGQGPEFLTYFQNEAQLEKSRLLSDRFSAERPKGSFSTLEIQRTEQGDSAMYLCASSSRGGPNTEAFFGQGTRLTVV.

The rearrangement links TRBV3-1 (or the pseudogene TRBV3-2) to TRBJ2-7; tentatively, D is TRBD1 (6 bases). This CDR3 is 17 amino acids long. Trimming removed 5 bases from V and 5 bases from J, with 25 bases in between. The germline V gene encodes CDR1 LGHDT and CDR2 YNNKEL (reference sequence). The CDR3 DNA sequence: TGTGCCAGCAGCGTAGGACAGTCGAAGCCGGTGGGGGACGAGCAGTACTTC. Translated, it gives CASSVGQSKPVGDEQYF.

V and J are TRBV6-5 and TRBJ2-7; TRBD1 matches 8 bases. The V gene's germline CDR1 is MNHEY and CDR2 SVGAGI. Trimming at V came to 0 bases and at J to 2 bases, leaving 3 bases not matched to a gene. The length of the CDR3 is 15 residues. The CDR3 region has the DNA TGTGCCAGCAGTTACTCCTACAGGGGGACCTACGAGCAGTACTTC. Protein: CASSYSYRGTYEQYF.

J is TRBJ2-2 and V is TRBV2; weak D call: TRBD2 (5 bases). The germline V gene has CDR1 SNHLY and CDR2 FYNNEI. The CDR3 spans 13 residues. V was clipped by 4 bases and J by 4 bases, with 7 bases between them. CDR3 DNA sequence: TGTGCCAGCAGTGTAGAGGGCACCGGGGAGCTGTTTTTT. Translation gives CASSVEGTGELFF.

The CDR3 reads CASSPEPRTRGYEQYF. The CDR3 nucleotides read TGTGCCAGCAGCCCCGAACCCCGGACTAGGGGCTACGAGCAGTACTTC. The chain employs TRBV7-2 and TRBJ2-7; TRBD2 aligns across 7 bases. CDR3 length: 16 residues. V dropped 5 bases and J dropped 3; count of bases not matched to a gene: 13. Germline CDR1 and CDR2: SGHTA and FQGNSA.

The rearrangement uses TRBV19 and TRBJ1-6; D may be TRBD1 (5 bases). From germline, CDR1 is LNHDA and CDR2 SQIVND (reference sequence). This CDR3 region has 17 residues. Between the trimmed V and J ends, which lost 3 bases and 7 bases, there was a span of 19 bases. The CDR3 here is CASSIRPPDGGNSPLHF. The DNA of the CDR3 is TGTGCCAGTAGTATTCGCCCCCCGGACGGGGGGAATTCACCCCTCCACTTT.

The V gene is TRBV2, the J gene TRBJ1-1; 11 bases are a match to TRBD1. Germline V gene sequence: CDR1 SNHLY, CDR2 FYNNEI. The V gene end was trimmed by 4 bases and the J gene end by 3 bases; junction bases not matched to a gene: 7. This CDR3 has 16 residues. DNA for the CDR3: TGTGCCAGCAGTGCGGACAGGGGGCGGTTGGACACTGAAGCTTTCTTT. It codes for CASSADRGRLDTEAFF.

V is TRBV5-1 and J is TRBJ2-5; TRBD1 matches 7 bases. Germline loops: CDR1 SGHRS, CDR2 YFSETQ. V lost 1 base and J lost 4; bases outside the gene matches: 7. This CDR3 spans 15 amino acids. The CDR3 spells CASSLNSGGVETQYF. The CDR3 region has the DNA TGCGCCAGCAGCTTGAATTCAGGGGGAGTAGAGACCCAGTACTTC.

The rearrangement links TRBV15 to TRBJ2-1, with 9 bases aligning to TRBD2. The V segment lost 0 bases and the J segment 8 bases; nucleotides outside the gene matches: 14. Germline V gene sequence: CDR1 LNHNV, CDR2 YYDKDF (reference sequence). The CDR3 extends over 18 amino acids. CDR3 loop: CATSRDLKPGLAVYEQFF. CDR3 nucleotide sequence: TGTGCCACCAGCAGAGACCTAAAACCGGGACTAGCTGTCTATGAGCAGTTCTTC.

The chain is built from TRBV3-1 (or the pseudogene TRBV3-2) and TRBJ1-5; D is perhaps TRBD1 (6 bases). V lost 3 bases to trimming and J lost 3 bases, with 12 bases between them. Germline loops: CDR1 LGHDT, CDR2 YNNKEL (reference sequence). The CDR3 spans 15 residues. The CDR3 nucleotides are TGTGCCAGCAGCCAGAACCGGGACACCAATCAGCCCCAGCATTTT. This translates into CASSQNRDTNQPQHF.

The rearrangement links TRBV18 to TRBJ2-7, with 8 bases identical to TRBD1. Trimming at V came to 1 base and at J to 3 bases, leaving 8 bases not matched to a gene. The CDR3 runs 16 residues. Germline CDR1 reads KGHSH; CDR2 reads LQKENI. The CDR3, as DNA: TGTGCCAGCTCACCACGAGGACAGGGTGGACTCTACGAGCAGTACTTC. Protein: CASSPRGQGGLYEQYF.

This clone has only a few counts. This chain connects TRBV28 to TRBJ2-4, with 7 bases that match TRBD1. V was pared by 5 bases and J by 1 base, with 5 bases of the junction left unmatched. The CDR3 runs to 15 residues. CDR1 MDHEN and CDR2 SYDVKM come from the germline V gene. This chain's CDR3 is CASSHKQGAKNIQYF. CDR3 DNA sequence: TGTGCCAGCAGTCACAAACAGGGGGCCAAAAACATTCAGTACTTC.

This chain joins TRBV18 and TRBJ1-1; D uncertain. Trimming removed 2 bases at V and 4 bases at J, with 11 bases between. Germline V lookup: CDR1 KGHSH, CDR2 LQKENI. This CDR3 contains 14 residues. In nucleotides, the CDR3 is TGTGCCAGCTCACCAGAAATCGGAGGCACTGAAGCTTTCTTT. It yields the protein CASSPEIGGTEAFF.

The chain has TRBV30 and TRBJ2-1, with 9 positions matching TRBD1. The V gene end was trimmed by 0 bases and the J gene end by 3 bases; junction bases not matched to a gene: 9. The germline V gene encodes CDR1 GTSNPN and CDR2 SVGIG (reference sequence). The CDR3 has 17 residues. As DNA, the CDR3 is TGTGCCTGGAGTGTAAGGGGACAGGGCCAATTCTACAATGAGCAGTTCTTC. Encoded protein: CAWSVRGQGQFYNEQFF. Full variable domain (rest looked up from reference TRBV30 and TRBJ2-1): SQTIHQWPATLVQPVGSPLSLECTVEGTSNPNLYWYRQAAGRGLQLLFYSVGIGQISSEVPQNLSASRPQDRQFILSSKKLLLSDSGFYLCAWSVRGQGQFYNEQFFGPGTRLTVL.